Listed below are T cell receptor beta chains from one sample, sequenced in a study of beta chain features in type 1 diabetes. Profiling relied on immunoSEQ multiplex PCR, and the TCRdb table lists in-frame clones only, not all of them. The table records about 260,000 clones, approximately 70% of them present only once. Sequenced sample: naive CD4+ T cells from blood. These receptors were obtained from a man aged 30 to 39 in good health. CDR3s include the opening cysteine and the closing phenylalanine or tryptophan. The D gene is left open where the match is weak. Size is omitted from some rows. Given values are once, few, many or a class for expanded clones.

clone_size	d_call	v_call	cdr3_length	j_call	cdr3_aa	cdr3_nt
few	NA	TRBV23-1	17	TRBJ2-1	CASSQSLSVGQWDEQFF	TGCGCCAGCAGTCAATCACTCTCGGTAGGGCAGTGGGATGAGCAGTTCTTC
NA	NA	TRBV4-3	15	TRBJ2-1	CASSQEGSRWDEQFF	TGCGCCAGCAGCCAAGAAGGGTCTAGATGGGATGAGCAGTTCTTC
few	TRBD2	TRBV7-2	15	TRBJ2-7	CASSLAGTTPYEQYF	TGTGCCAGCAGCTTAGCCGGGACTACCCCCTACGAGCAGTACTTC
NA	NA	TRBV11-2	15	TRBJ2-2	CASSLDGRNTGELFF	TGTGCCAGCAGCTTAGACGGGAGAAATACCGGGGAGCTGTTTTTT
once	NA	TRBV19	16	TRBJ2-2	CASSIGVQSHAAELFF	TGTGCCAGTAGTATAGGAGTTCAGTCCCATGCCGCGGAGCTGTTTTTT
NA	NA	TRBV7-9	15	TRBJ2-6	CASSLGGAGANVLTF	TGTGCCAGCAGCTTAGGGGGCGCTGGGGCCAACGTCCTGACTTTC
NA	NA	TRBV30	14	TRBJ1-1	CAWSPDTARLVAFF	TGTGCCTGGAGTCCGGACACGGCCCGGCTTGTAGCTTTCTTT
NA	NA	TRBV28	12	TRBJ2-7	CASSLQGYEQYF	TGTGCCAGCAGTCTACAGGGCTACGAGCAGTACTTC
NA	NA	TRBV5-1	15	TRBJ1-1	CASSSGALVNTEAFF	TGCGCCAGCAGCTCCGGGGCCTTGGTGAACACTGAAGCTTTCTTT
NA	NA	TRBV5-1	15	TRBJ2-5	CASSSGTAGSETQYF	TGCGCCAGCAGCTCCGGGACAGCCGGGAGCGAGACCCAGTACTTC
NA	NA	TRBV6-5	11	TRBJ2-1	CASSYFHEQFF	TGTGCCAGCAGTTATTTCCATGAGCAGTTCTTC
NA	NA	TRBV2	11	TRBJ2-7	CASSTSYEQYF	TGTGCCAGCAGTACAAGCTACGAGCAGTACTTC
NA	TRBD2	TRBV7-9	16	TRBJ2-4	CASSLGLAGEKNIQYF	TGTGCCAGCAGCTTAGGACTAGCGGGGGAAAAAAACATTCAGTACTTC
NA	TRBD2	TRBV6-5	15	TRBJ2-1	CASTHSGAGGNEQFF	TGTGCCAGCACCCACTCTGGGGCGGGAGGTAATGAGCAGTTCTTC
few	NA	TRBV29-1	13	TRBJ2-3	CSVAGILTDTQYF	TGCAGCGTTGCGGGGATTCTCACAGATACGCAGTATTTT
NA	NA	TRBV4-3	12	TRBJ2-7	CASSQGGDEQYF	TGCGCCAGCAGCCAAGGTGGGGACGAGCAGTACTTC
few	NA	TRBV18	15	TRBJ2-1	CASSPVSGTYNEQFF	TGTGCCAGCTCACCAGTTTCGGGTACCTACAATGAGCAGTTCTTC
NA	TRBD1	TRBV29-1	13	TRBJ2-3	CSVGDRYTDTQYF	TGCAGCGTCGGGGACAGATACACAGATACGCAGTATTTT
NA	NA	TRBV7-2	15	TRBJ2-7	CASSPPKGQNYEQYF	TGTGCCAGCAGCCCCCCAAAGGGGCAAAACTACGAGCAGTACTTC
NA	NA	TRBV29-1	14	TRBJ1-1	CSALSGLRNTEAFF	TGCAGCGCCCTCTCGGGGTTAAGGAACACTGAAGCTTTCTTT
few	NA	TRBV29-1	12	TRBJ2-7	CSALFLGHEQYF	TGCAGCGCCCTGTTTCTTGGACACGAGCAGTACTTC
NA	NA	TRBV30	13	TRBJ2-2	CAWTRGTTGELFF	TGTGCCTGGACGAGAGGAACGACCGGGGAGCTGTTTTTT
NA	TRBD2	TRBV29-1	16	TRBJ2-2	CSARILAGGNTGELFF	TGCAGCGCTAGAATCCTAGCGGGAGGGAACACCGGGGAGCTGTTTTTT
NA	NA	TRBV9	15	TRBJ2-3	CASSVAGPGTDTQYF	TGTGCCAGCAGCGTTGCGGGCCCTGGCACAGATACGCAGTATTTT
NA	NA	TRBV6-5	13	TRBJ2-3	CAVGQGDTDTQYF	TGTGCCGTAGGACAAGGTGACACAGATACGCAGTATTTT
few	TRBD2	TRBV30	18	TRBJ2-3	CAWSGDPGGAVRTDTQYF	TGTGCCTGGAGCGGAGACCCCGGGGGGGCTGTTCGCACAGATACGCAGTATTTT